This TCR beta chain was sequenced during a study of blood T cell repertoires in COVID-19. Turning to the study itself: In each case, the material was cDNA or gDNA derived from T cells, B-cell-depleted T cells, or PBMCs.

This CDR3 region has 16 residues. From germline, CDR1 is SEHNR and CDR2 FQNEAQ (reference sequence). Trimming left V 5 bases short and J 8 bases short, with 23 bases between. Assay: immunoSEQ multiplex PCR; the TCRdb copy retains only in-frame clones and omits some. This sample carries approximately 230,000 clones, 85% to 90% of them seen once, and the ten largest clones take around 1.7%. Clinical history reported by participants formed the basis on which cohorts were assigned. Among Cohort 3 donors, those recovered had two negative PCRs, clearance, or symptom resolution. The V gene is TRBV7-9, the J gene TRBJ2-3; possible D gene TRBD2, 7 bases. The receptor's source is a man aged 35 to 55 who had recovered from COVID-19. Sample: PBMCs or T cells enriched from blood (not recorded which). Written as DNA, the CDR3 is TGTGCCAGCAGCCCGGGGGGTTACAGGGCGTCCGGTACGCAGTATTTT. The encoded protein is CASSPGGYRASGTQYF.